This TCR beta chain was identified during a study of blood T cell repertoires in COVID-19. For the study at large: PBMCs, B-cell-depleted T cells, or T cells provided the cDNA or gDNA that made up the material.

Germline V gene data show CDR1 as LGHDT and CDR2 as YNNKEL (reference sequence). The J segment lost 7 bases and the V segment lost 8 bases, leaving 8 bases of the junction unmatched. This CDR3 contains 13 residues. Two negative PCRs, clearance, or symptom resolution were required of recovered Cohort 3 donors. Here immunoSEQ multiplex PCR was the method, and the copy in TCRdb shows in-frame clones only, minus some. This sample has around 200,000 clones, with around nine tenths found just once. This clonotype was obtained from a woman aged 18-29 years who had recovered from COVID-19. The rearrangement uses TRBV3-1 (or the pseudogene TRBV3-2) and TRBJ2-4, with TRBD1 matching over 7 bases. Material for sequencing was PBMCs or T cells enriched from blood (not recorded which). The CDR3 coding sequence is TGTGCCAGCGAGGACAGGTACAGGAACATTCAGTACTTC. This encodes CASEDRYRNIQYF.